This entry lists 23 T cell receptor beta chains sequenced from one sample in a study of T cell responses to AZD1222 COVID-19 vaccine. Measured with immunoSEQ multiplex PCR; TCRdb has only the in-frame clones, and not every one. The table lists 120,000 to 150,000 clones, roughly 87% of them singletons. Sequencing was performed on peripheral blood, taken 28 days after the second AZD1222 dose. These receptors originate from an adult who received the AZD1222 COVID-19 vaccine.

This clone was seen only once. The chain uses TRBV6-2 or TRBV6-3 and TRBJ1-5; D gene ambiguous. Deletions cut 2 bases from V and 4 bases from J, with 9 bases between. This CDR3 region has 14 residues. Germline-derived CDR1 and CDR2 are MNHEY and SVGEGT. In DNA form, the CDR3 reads TGTGCCAGCAGTTACCCGTCACGGAATCAGCCCCAGCATTTT. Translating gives CASSYPSRNQPQHF.

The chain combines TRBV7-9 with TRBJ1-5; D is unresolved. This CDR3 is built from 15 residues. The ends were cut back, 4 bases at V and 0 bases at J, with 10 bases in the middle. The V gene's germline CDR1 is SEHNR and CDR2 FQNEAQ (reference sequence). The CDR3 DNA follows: TGTGCCAGCAGCTCCTCAGGCTATAGCAATCAGCCCCAGCATTTT. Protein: CASSSSGYSNQPQHF.

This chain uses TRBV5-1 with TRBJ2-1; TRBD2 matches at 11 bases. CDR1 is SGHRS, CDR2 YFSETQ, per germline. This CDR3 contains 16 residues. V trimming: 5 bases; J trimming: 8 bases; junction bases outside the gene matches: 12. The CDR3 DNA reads TGCGCCAGCAGTGGGACTAGCGGCTTCCCGGGGGATGAGCAGTTCTTC. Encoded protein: CASSGTSGFPGDEQFF.

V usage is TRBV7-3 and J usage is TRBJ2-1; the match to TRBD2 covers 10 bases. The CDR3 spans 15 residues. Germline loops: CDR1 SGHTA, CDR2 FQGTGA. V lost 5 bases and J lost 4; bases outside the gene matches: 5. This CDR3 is CASSLAGDRYNEQFF. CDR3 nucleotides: TGTGCCAGCAGCCTAGCGGGAGATCGTTACAATGAGCAGTTCTTC.

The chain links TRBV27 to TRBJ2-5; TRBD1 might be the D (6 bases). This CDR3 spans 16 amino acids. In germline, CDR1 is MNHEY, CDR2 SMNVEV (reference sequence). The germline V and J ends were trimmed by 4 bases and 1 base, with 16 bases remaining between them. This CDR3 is CASSSGQRLTQETQYF. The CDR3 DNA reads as TGTGCCAGCAGTTCAGGACAGAGACTTACCCAAGAGACCCAGTACTTC.

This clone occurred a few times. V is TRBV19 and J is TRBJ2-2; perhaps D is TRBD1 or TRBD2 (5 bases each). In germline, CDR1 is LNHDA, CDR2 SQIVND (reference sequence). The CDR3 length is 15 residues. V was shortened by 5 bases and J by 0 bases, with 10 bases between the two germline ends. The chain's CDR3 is CASSPGTANTGELFF. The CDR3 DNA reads TGTGCCAGTAGTCCCGGGACGGCGAACACCGGGGAGCTGTTTTTT.

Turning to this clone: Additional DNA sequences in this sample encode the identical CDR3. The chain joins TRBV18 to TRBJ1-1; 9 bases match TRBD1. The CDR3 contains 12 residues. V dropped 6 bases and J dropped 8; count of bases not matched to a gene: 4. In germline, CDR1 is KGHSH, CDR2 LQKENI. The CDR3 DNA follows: TGTGCCAGCTCGGGACAGGGCGGGGAAGCTTTCTTT. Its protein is CASSGQGGEAFF.

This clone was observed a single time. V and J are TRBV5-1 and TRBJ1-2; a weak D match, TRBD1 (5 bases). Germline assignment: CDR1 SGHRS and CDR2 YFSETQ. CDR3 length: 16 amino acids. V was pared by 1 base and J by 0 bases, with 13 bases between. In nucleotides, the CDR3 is TGCGCCAGCAGCTTGAGTCCAGGGATGGCTAACTATGGCTACACCTTC. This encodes CASSLSPGMANYGYTF.

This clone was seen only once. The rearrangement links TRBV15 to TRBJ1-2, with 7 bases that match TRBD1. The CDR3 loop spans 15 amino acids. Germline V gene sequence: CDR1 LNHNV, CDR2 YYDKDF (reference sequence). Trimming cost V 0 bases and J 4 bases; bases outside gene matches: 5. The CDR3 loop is CATSREKGAAYGYTF. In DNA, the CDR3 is TGTGCCACCAGCAGAGAAAAGGGGGCGGCCTATGGCTACACCTTC. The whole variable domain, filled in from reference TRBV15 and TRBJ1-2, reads DAMVIQNPRYQVTQFGKPVTLSCSQTLNHNVMYWYQQKSSQAPKLLFHYYDKDFNNEADTPDNFQSRRPNTSFCFLDIRSPGLGDTAMYLCATSREKGAAYGYTFGSGTRLTVV.

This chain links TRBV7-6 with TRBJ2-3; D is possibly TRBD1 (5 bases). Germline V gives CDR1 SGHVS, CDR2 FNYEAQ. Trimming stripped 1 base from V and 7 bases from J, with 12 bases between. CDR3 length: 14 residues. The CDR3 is CASSLVLGANTQYF. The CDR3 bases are TGTGCCAGCAGCTTAGTTCTAGGGGCGAATACGCAGTATTTT.

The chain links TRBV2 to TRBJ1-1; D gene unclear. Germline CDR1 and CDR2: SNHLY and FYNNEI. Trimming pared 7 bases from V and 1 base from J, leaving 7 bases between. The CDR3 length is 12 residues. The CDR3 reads CASNGENTEAFF. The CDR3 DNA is TGTGCCAGCAATGGGGAGAACACTGAAGCTTTCTTT.

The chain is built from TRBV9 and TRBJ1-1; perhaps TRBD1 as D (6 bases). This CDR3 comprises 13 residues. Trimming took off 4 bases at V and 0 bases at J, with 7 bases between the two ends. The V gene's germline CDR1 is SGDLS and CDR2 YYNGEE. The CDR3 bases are TGTGCCAGCAGCTCAGGGGTGAACACTGAAGCTTTCTTT. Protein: CASSSGVNTEAFF.

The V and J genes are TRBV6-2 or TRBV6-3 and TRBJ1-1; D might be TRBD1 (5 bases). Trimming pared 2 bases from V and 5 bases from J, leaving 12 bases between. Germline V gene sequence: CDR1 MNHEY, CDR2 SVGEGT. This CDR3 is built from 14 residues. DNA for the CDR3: TGTGCCAGCAGTTACGCAGGGAGAAGTACTGAAGCTTTCTTT. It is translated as CASSYAGRSTEAFF.

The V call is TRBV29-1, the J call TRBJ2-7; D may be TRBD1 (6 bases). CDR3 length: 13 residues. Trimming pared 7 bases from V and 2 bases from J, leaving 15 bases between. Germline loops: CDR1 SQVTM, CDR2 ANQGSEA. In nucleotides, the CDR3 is TGCAGCGCCGAGGGGGTAGCGACCTACGAGCAGTACTTC. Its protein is CSAEGVATYEQYF.

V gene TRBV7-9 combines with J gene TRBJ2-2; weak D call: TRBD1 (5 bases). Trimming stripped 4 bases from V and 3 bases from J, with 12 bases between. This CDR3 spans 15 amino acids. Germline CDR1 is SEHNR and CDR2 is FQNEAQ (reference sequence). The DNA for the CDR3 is TGTGCCAGCAGCTCCCAGACAGACGACACCGGGGAGCTGTTTTTT. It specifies CASSSQTDDTGELFF.

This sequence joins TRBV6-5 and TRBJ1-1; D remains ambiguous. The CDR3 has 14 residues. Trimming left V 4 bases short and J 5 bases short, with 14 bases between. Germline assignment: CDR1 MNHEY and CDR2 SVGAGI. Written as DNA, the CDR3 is TGTGCCAGCAGTTTAGACATTCGTGGGACTGAAGCTTTCTTT. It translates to CASSLDIRGTEAFF.

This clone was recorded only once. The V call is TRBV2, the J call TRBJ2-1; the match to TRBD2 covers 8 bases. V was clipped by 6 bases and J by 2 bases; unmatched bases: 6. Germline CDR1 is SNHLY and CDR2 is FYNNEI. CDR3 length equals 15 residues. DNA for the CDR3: TGTGCCAGCAGCCACATAGCGGGACCCTACAATGAGCAGTTCTTC. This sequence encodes CASSHIAGPYNEQFF.

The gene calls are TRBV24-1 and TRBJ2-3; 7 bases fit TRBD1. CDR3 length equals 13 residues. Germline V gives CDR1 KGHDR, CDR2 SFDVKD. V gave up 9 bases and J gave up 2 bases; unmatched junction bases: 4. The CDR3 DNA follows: TGTGCCACCCGGACAGGTTACACAGATACGCAGTATTTT. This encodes CATRTGYTDTQYF.

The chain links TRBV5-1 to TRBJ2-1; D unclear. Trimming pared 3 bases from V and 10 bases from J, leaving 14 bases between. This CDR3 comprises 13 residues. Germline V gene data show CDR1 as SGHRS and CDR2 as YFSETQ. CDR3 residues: CASSSDYRREQFF. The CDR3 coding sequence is TGCGCCAGCAGCTCGGATTACCGAAGAGAGCAGTTCTTC.

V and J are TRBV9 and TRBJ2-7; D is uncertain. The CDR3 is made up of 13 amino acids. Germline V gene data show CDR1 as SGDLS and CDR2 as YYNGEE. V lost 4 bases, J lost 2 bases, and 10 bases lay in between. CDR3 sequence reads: CASSLGQTYEQYF. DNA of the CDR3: TGTGCCAGCAGCCTAGGGCAAACCTACGAGCAGTACTTC.

CDR3 sequence: CASSPMETDGSPQHF. In DNA, the CDR3 is TGTGCCAGCTCACCAATGGAAACGGACGGCTCGCCCCAGCATTTT. This chain connects TRBV18 to TRBJ1-5, with D unclear. Germline values: CDR1 KGHSH, CDR2 LQKENI. There are 15 residues in the CDR3. V was cut by 2 bases and J by 9 bases, with 17 bases left in between.

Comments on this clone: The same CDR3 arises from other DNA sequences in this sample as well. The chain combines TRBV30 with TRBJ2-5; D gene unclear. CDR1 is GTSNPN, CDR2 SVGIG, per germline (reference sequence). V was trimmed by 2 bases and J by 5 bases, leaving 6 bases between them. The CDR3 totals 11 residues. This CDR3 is CAWSLGETQYF. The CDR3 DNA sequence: TGTGCCTGGAGTCTGGGCGAGACCCAGTACTTC.

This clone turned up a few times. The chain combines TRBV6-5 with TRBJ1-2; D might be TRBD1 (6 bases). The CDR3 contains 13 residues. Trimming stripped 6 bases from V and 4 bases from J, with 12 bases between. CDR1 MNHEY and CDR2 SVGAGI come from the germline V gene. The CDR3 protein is CASSETGPYGYTF. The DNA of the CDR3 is TGTGCCAGCAGCGAGACAGGCCCCTATGGCTACACCTTC.